The rows below give T cell receptor beta chains drawn from one sample of a study of identical twins. One entry per CDR3 protein results from TCRdb running MiXCR on the 5' RACE reads. Of hundreds of thousands of distinct CDR3 sequences detected, less than 10% appear once; the ten largest clones hold about 5.2%. The sample taken for sequencing was memory (CD45RO+) T cells sorted from blood. The source is a woman younger than 30 in good health. Each CDR3 is given with its conserved first and last residue. The D gene is left open where the match is weak. Clone size appears in some rows only: once, few, many, or a class for an expanded clone.

CDR3nt: TGTGCCATCACCGGAGACAATGAGCAGTTCTTC
CDR3aa: CAITGDNEQFF
j_gene: TRBJ2-1
d_gene: -
v_gene: TRBV10-3
abundance: -
len: 11

CDR3nt: TGCAGTGCTACCCAAAACAGGGGGTTAATCGCGGCTTTCTTT
CDR3aa: CSATQNRGLIAAFF
j_gene: TRBJ1-1
d_gene: TRBD1
v_gene: TRBV20-1
abundance: -
len: 14

CDR3nt: TGTGCCAGCAGCCAAAGGGGACTTGACGAGCAGTACTTC
CDR3aa: CASSQRGLDEQYF
j_gene: TRBJ2-7
d_gene: -
v_gene: TRBV3-1
abundance: -
len: 13

CDR3nt: TGTGCCAGCAGCTTGGCCCCCTCAGGGGGCACGGGGGAGCAGTACTTC
CDR3aa: CASSLAPSGGTGEQYF
j_gene: TRBJ2-7
d_gene: TRBD1
v_gene: TRBV5-4
abundance: -
len: 16

CDR3nt: TGCGCCAGCAGCTTACAAGGGAGGGGTTTCACAGATACGCAGTATTTT
CDR3aa: CASSLQGRGFTDTQYF
j_gene: TRBJ2-3
d_gene: TRBD2
v_gene: TRBV4-3
abundance: few
len: 16

CDR3nt: TGTGCCAGCAGCCCTAGCGGGAGGGCCTACAATGAGCAGTTCTTC
CDR3aa: CASSPSGRAYNEQFF
j_gene: TRBJ2-1
d_gene: TRBD2
v_gene: TRBV7-2
abundance: many
len: 15

CDR3nt: TGCGCCAGCAGCCCGGGACAACTACGCACTGAAGCTTTCTTT
CDR3aa: CASSPGQLRTEAFF
j_gene: TRBJ1-1
d_gene: -
v_gene: TRBV5-1
abundance: many
len: 14

CDR3nt: TGTGCCAGCAGCTACGCCAATAGCGGGGGACCTTTCTTT
CDR3aa: CASSYANSGGPFF
j_gene: TRBJ1-1
d_gene: -
v_gene: TRBV12-3/TRBV12-4
abundance: few
len: 13

CDR3nt: TGTGCCAGCAGTCTCCCTTATGGCTACACCTTC
CDR3aa: CASSLPYGYTF
j_gene: TRBJ1-2
d_gene: -
v_gene: TRBV27
abundance: few
len: 11

CDR3nt: TGCAGCGCCACAGGGGACTGGGAAAAACTGTTTTTT
CDR3aa: CSATGDWEKLFF
j_gene: TRBJ1-4
d_gene: TRBD1
v_gene: TRBV29-1
abundance: -
len: 12

CDR3nt: TGCAGTGCCCATATGGGGGGAGTGGAGACCCAGTACTTC
CDR3aa: CSAHMGGVETQYF
j_gene: TRBJ2-5
d_gene: -
v_gene: TRBV20-1
abundance: -
len: 13

CDR3nt: TGTGCCAGCAGCCCTGACCTCTATGGCTACACCTTC
CDR3aa: CASSPDLYGYTF
j_gene: TRBJ1-2
d_gene: -
v_gene: TRBV5-5
abundance: -
len: 12

CDR3nt: TGTGCCAGCAGTCCCGGACAGGGGGTGACAGATACGCAGTATTTT
CDR3aa: CASSPGQGVTDTQYF
j_gene: TRBJ2-3
d_gene: TRBD1
v_gene: TRBV12-3/TRBV12-4
abundance: -
len: 15

CDR3nt: TGTGCCAGCAGCCCCCCGGGGGCCGGAACAGATACGCAGTATTTT
CDR3aa: CASSPPGAGTDTQYF
j_gene: TRBJ2-3
d_gene: -
v_gene: TRBV3-1
abundance: few
len: 15

CDR3nt: TGCAGTGCTCCCAGCGAGGCAGATACGCAGTATTTT
CDR3aa: CSAPSEADTQYF
j_gene: TRBJ2-3
d_gene: -
v_gene: TRBV20-1
abundance: -
len: 12

CDR3nt: TGCAGTGCAGCCCGGACAGCGGGTAATGAAAAACTGTTTTTT
CDR3aa: CSAARTAGNEKLFF
j_gene: TRBJ1-4
d_gene: -
v_gene: TRBV20-1
abundance: many
len: 14

CDR3nt: TGTGCCAGCAGCGTAGGCTGGACTAGTACCTACGAGCAGTACTTC
CDR3aa: CASSVGWTSTYEQYF
j_gene: TRBJ2-7
d_gene: TRBD2
v_gene: TRBV9
abundance: few
len: 15

CDR3nt: TGCAGTGCACCGACTAGCGGGAGAAATCAGTTCTTC
CDR3aa: CSAPTSGRNQFF
j_gene: TRBJ2-1
d_gene: TRBD2
v_gene: TRBV20-1
abundance: many
len: 12